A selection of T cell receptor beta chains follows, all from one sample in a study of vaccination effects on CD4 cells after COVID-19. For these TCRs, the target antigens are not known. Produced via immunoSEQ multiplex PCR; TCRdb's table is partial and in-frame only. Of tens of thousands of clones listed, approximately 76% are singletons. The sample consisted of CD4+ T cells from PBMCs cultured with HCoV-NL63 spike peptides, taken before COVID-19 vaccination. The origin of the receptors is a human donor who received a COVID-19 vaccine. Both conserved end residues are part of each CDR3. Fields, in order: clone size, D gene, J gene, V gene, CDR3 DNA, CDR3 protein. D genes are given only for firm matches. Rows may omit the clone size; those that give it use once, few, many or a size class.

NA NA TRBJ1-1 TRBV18 TGTGCCAGCTCATACGCTCAGGGCTTGGAAACTGAAGCTTTCTTT CASSYAQGLETEAFF
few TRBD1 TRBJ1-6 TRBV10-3 TGTGCCATCAGTGAGTTAGCAGGGGGCGATTCACCCCTCCACTTT CAISELAGGDSPLHF
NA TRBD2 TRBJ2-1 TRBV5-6 TGTGCCAGCGAACTAGCGGGGGGGAAATACAATGAGCAGTTCTTC CASELAGGKYNEQFF
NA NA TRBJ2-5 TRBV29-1 TGCAGCGTTGCTCCGGGCCAAGAGACCCAGTACTTC CSVAPGQETQYF
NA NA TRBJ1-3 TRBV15 TGTGCCACCAGCAGAGATCGTGGTTACTCTGGAAACACCATATATTTT CATSRDRGYSGNTIYF
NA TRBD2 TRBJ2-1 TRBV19 TGTGCCAGCCGAAGCGGGAGCTCCTACAATGAGCAGTTCTTC CASRSGSSYNEQFF
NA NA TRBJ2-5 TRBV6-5 TGTGCCAGCAGTTACAGGTCGGTAGAAGAGACCCAGTACTTC CASSYRSVEETQYF
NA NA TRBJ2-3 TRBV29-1 TGCAGCGCCCACGGGGATACGCAGTATTTT CSAHGDTQYF
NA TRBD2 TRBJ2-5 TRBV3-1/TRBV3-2 TGTGCCAGCAGCCAAATCGGGGGGTATCAAGAGACCCAGTACTTC CASSQIGGYQETQYF
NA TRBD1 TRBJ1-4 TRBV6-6 TGTGCCAGCAGGATGACAGGGGGGAATGAAAAACTGTTTTTT CASRMTGGNEKLFF
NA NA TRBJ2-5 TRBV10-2 TGCGCCAGCAGTGAATTTCGGAGTCTGCGGGAGACCCAGTACTTC CASSEFRSLRETQYF
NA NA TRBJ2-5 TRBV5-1 TGCGCCAGCAGCTTGTTGGATTCTCAAGAGACCCAGTACTTC CASSLLDSQETQYF
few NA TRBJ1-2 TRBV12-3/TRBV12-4 TGTGCCAGCAGTCAGACTCAAAATGGCTACACCTTC CASSQTQNGYTF
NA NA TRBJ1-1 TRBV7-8 TGTGCCAGCAGCTTACGGGCCGGAACCACTGAAGCTTTCTTT CASSLRAGTTEAFF
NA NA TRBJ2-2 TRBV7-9 TGTGCCAGCACCCCCGCCGGGACCGAGAACACCGGGGAGCTGTTTTTT CASTPAGTENTGELFF
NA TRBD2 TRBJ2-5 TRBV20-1 TGCAGTGGCGGGGGGGTGGGGACCCAGTACTTC CSGGGVGTQYF
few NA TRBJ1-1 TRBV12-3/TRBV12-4 TGTGCCAGCAGTAACAGGTTAAACACTGAAGCTTTCTTT CASSNRLNTEAFF
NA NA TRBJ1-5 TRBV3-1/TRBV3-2 TGTGCCAGCAGCCAAGATGGGGGGGGGCAGCCCCAGCATTTT CASSQDGGGQPQHF
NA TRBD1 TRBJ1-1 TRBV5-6 TGTGCCAGCAGCCCAACGGGACAGGGGGGTAGTACTGAAGCTTTCTTT CASSPTGQGGSTEAFF
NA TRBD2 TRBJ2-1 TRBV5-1 TGCGCCAGCAGCTTGGAAGCGGGGGGCCCAGGTGGGAGCTCCTACAATGAGCAGTTCTTC CASSLEAGGPGGSSYNEQFF
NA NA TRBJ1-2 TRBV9 TGTGCCAGCAGCGTAGCGGGACTGACCCATGGCTACACCTTC CASSVAGLTHGYTF
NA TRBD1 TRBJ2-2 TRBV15 TGTGCCACCAGCAGCTTACCGGGACAGGGGAACACCGGGGAGCTGTTTTTT CATSSLPGQGNTGELFF
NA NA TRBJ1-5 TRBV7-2 TGTGCCAGCAGTTACGACAGGCAGCCCCAGCATTTT CASSYDRQPQHF
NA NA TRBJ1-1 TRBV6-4 TGTGCCAGCAGTGACCGGGTAGGCCAGGTCACTGAAGCTTTCTTT CASSDRVGQVTEAFF
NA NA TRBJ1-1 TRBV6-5 TGTGCCAGCAGTTCCCCGGGACATTATTCGAACTTGGCTTTCTTT CASSSPGHYSNLAFF
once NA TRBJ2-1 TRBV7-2 TGTGCCAGCAGCAGACAGGCTAGCGGCCACAATGAGCAGTTCTTC CASSRQASGHNEQFF
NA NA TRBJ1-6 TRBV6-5 TGTGCCTCTTCACTGCGTCTCGATTCACCCCTCCACTTT CASSLRLDSPLHF
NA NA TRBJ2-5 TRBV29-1 TGCAGCGTTGGTGCTAAGGGGCAGTACCAAGAGACCCAGTACTTC CSVGAKGQYQETQYF
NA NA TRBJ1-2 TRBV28 TGTGCCAGCAGTTTGCGGCAACATGATGGCTACACCTTC CASSLRQHDGYTF
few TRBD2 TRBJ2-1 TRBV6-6 TGTGCCAGCAGTTACGACGGGGAGGGGGAGCAGTTCTTC CASSYDGEGEQFF
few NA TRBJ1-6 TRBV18 TGTGCCAGCTCACCACAATCGCCTCAGAATTCACCCCTCCACTTT CASSPQSPQNSPLHF
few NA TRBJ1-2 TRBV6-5 TGTGCCAGCTGCTCGGGGGCCTACTATGGCTACACCTTC CASCSGAYYGYTF
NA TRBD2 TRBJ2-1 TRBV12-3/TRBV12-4 TGTGCCAGCCGGGTCGGGGGGGGCAATGAGCAGTTCTTC CASRVGGGNEQFF
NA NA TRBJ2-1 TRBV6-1 TGTGCCAGCAGTGAAGAAGGCAGGGGTTACTACAATGAGCAGTTCTTC CASSEEGRGYYNEQFF
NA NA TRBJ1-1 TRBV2 TGTGCCAGCCGGACCGACGGCACGGGGGGTGAAGCTTTCTTT CASRTDGTGGEAFF
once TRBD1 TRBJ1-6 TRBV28 TGTGCCAGCACCGAACCGGGACAGCAGGATTCACCCCTCCACTTT CASTEPGQQDSPLHF
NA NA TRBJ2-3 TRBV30 TGTGCCTGGAGTGTACGCGCAGATACGCAGTATTTT CAWSVRADTQYF
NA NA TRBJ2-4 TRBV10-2 TGCGCCAGCGCTGCTTCTGACATTCAGTACTTC CASAASDIQYF
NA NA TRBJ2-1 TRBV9 TGTGCCAGCAGCGGGGGGGCCGACAGTGAGCAGTTCTTC CASSGGADSEQFF
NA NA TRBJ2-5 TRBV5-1 TGCGCCAGCAGCCAACTAGGACCTCAAGAGACCCAGTACTTC CASSQLGPQETQYF
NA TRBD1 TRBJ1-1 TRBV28 TGTGCCAGCAGTTTATACCCCGGGACAGGGGGCACTGAAGCTTTCTTT CASSLYPGTGGTEAFF